The 31 T cell receptor beta chains in this list originate from one sample, sequenced in a study of cytomegalovirus exposure and HLA in healthy donors. Both 60 Vbeta primers and 13 Jbeta primers went into the PCR. TCRdb's copy holds only in-frame clones and misses some; the assay was immunoSEQ multiplex PCR. The top ten clones hold approximately 3% of a sample with some 120,000 clones, about 79% of them seen once. The sequencing sample was made of PBMCs. The receptors stem from a woman aged 18-35 years in good health and CMV-seropositive.

The V and J genes are TRBV12-5 and TRBJ1-2, with 8 bases that match TRBD1. The CDR3 covers 18 residues. Trimming at V came to 2 bases and at J to 6 bases, leaving 17 bases not matched to a gene. CDR1 LGHNT and CDR2 FRNRAP come from the germline V gene. CDR3: CASGLRDRSRRIVDGYTF. CDR3 DNA: TGTGCTAGTGGTTTGCGGGACAGGTCTCGGAGGATCGTGGATGGCTACACCTTC.

In regard to this clone: The junction shows a germline mismatch at one end, possibly a read error. The genes are TRBV7-7 and TRBJ2-5; 9 positions agree with TRBD1. The germline V gene has CDR1 SSHAT and CDR2 FNYEAQ (reference sequence). The CDR3 is made up of 16 amino acids. The CDR3 region is CASSLASTGGQETQYF. The CDR3 DNA reads TGTGCTAGCAGCTTAGCTTCGACAGGGGGACAAGAGACCCAGTACTTC.

The chain uses TRBV5-1 and TRBJ2-4, with TRBD1 identical over 7 bases. The V and J ends lost 5 bases and 3 bases, in that order; junction bases with no gene match: 5. Germline-derived CDR1 and CDR2 are SGHRS and YFSETQ. There are 14 residues in the CDR3. The DNA for the CDR3 is TGCGCCAGCAGTCCCGGGACAGTCAAAAACATTCAGTACTTC. Its translation is CASSPGTVKNIQYF. Complete variable domain (other parts from reference TRBV5-1 and TRBJ2-4): KAGVTQTPRYLIKTRGQQVTLSCSPISGHRSVSWYQQTPGQGLQFLFEYFSETQRNKGNFPGRFSGRQFSNSRSEMNVSTLELGDSALYLCASSPGTVKNIQYFGAGTRLSVL.

The rearrangement joins TRBV5-1 to TRBJ2-3, with a tentative D call TRBD2 (6 bases). The V end lost 0 bases, the J end lost 8 bases, and 19 bases lay between the germline ends. The CDR3 extends over 16 amino acids. The germline CDR1 and CDR2 sequences are SGHRS and YFSETQ. The CDR3 DNA reads TGCGCCAGCAGCTTGGCCGGAAGCGGCCAGGGAGGTACGCAGTATTTT. This gives the protein CASSLAGSGQGGTQYF. Variable domain in full (rest from reference TRBV5-1 and TRBJ2-3): KAGVTQTPRYLIKTRGQQVTLSCSPISGHRSVSWYQQTPGQGLQFLFEYFSETQRNKGNFPGRFSGRQFSNSRSEMNVSTLELGDSALYLCASSLAGSGQGGTQYFGPGTRLTVL.

The chain employs TRBV4-1 and TRBJ2-1, with TRBD1 identical over 9 bases. Germline trimming cut 5 bases from V and 6 bases from J; bases unmatched to any gene: 8. Germline V gives CDR1 MGHRA, CDR2 YSYEKL. This CDR3 comprises 15 residues. The CDR3 sequence: CASSRGQGTFNEQFF. CDR3 DNA: TGCGCCAGCAGCAGGGGACAGGGTACATTCAATGAGCAGTTCTTC.

The V call is TRBV5-1, the J call TRBJ2-5; D is possibly TRBD2 (5 bases). CDR1 and CDR2 (germline): SGHRS, YFSETQ. The CDR3 has 16 residues. Trimming took 0 bases from V and 1 from J, leaving 13 bases between them. The CDR3 nucleotides read TGCGCCAGCAGCTTGGGCAGACTACTATCCCAAGAGACCCAGTACTTC. Its protein product is CASSLGRLLSQETQYF.

This clone was seen just once. One junction end does not reproduce the germline sequence, and a read error may be involved. The chain couples TRBV10-3 to TRBJ1-1; D gene unclear. The CDR3 is 14 amino acids. Germline values: CDR1 ENHRY, CDR2 SYGVKD. The CDR3 sequence is CAISETVLNTEALF. In nucleotides, the CDR3 is TGTGCCATCAGTGAGACAGTGCTGAACACTGAAGCTCTCTTT.

The chain employs TRBV2 and TRBJ2-3, with D hard to call. This CDR3 has 14 amino acids. The V gene lost 4 bases and the J gene lost 2 bases, with 10 bases spanning the gap. Germline V gene data show CDR1 as SNHLY and CDR2 as FYNNEI. Here the CDR3 DNA reads TGTGCCAGCAGTGCACTCCAGGCCACAGATACGCAGTATTTT. As protein: CASSALQATDTQYF.

The chain links TRBV10-2 to TRBJ2-4; TRBD1 matches 9 bases. This CDR3 region has 13 residues. Trimming at V came to 6 bases and at J to 9 bases, leaving 6 bases not matched to a gene. CDR1 WSHSY and CDR2 SAAADI come from the germline V gene. CDR3 nucleotide sequence: TGCGCCAGCAGGTCGGGACAGGGAAGCATTCAGTACTTC. Its translation is CASRSGQGSIQYF.

In DNA, the CDR3 is TGTGCCAGCAGCGTAGAAAGGGAGATGTCGTATGGCTACACCTTC. Protein: CASSVEREMSYGYTF. The V gene is TRBV9, the J gene TRBJ1-2, with D unresolved. The CDR3 extends over 15 amino acids. Trimming cost V 0 bases and J 5 bases, with 14 bases left between them. Germline V gene lookup returns CDR1 SGDLS and CDR2 YYNGEE.

The V and J genes are TRBV7-9 and TRBJ1-4; D might be TRBD1 (5 bases). The V and J ends lost 3 bases and 7 bases respectively, with 9 bases between them. The CDR3 runs to 13 residues. Per germline, CDR1 SEHNR and CDR2 FQNEAQ (reference sequence). The CDR3 protein is CASSFQGSEKLFF. CDR3 sequence (DNA): TGTGCCAGCAGCTTCCAGGGTTCTGAAAAACTGTTTTTT.

V is TRBV18 and J is TRBJ2-2, with 11 nucleotides matching TRBD1. The germline CDR1 and CDR2 sequences are KGHSH and LQKENI. J gave up 5 bases and V 3 bases, and 5 bases lay outside the gene matches. This CDR3 region has 16 residues. CDR3 amino acids: CASSPPGTGGTGELFF. Written as DNA, the CDR3 is TGTGCCAGCTCACCGCCCGGGACAGGGGGAACCGGGGAGCTGTTTTTT.

This clone was counted a single time. V usage is TRBV6-1 and J usage is TRBJ2-3; D is undetermined. V gave up 0 bases and J gave up 0 bases, with 10 bases separating them. This CDR3 has 16 amino acids. The germline CDR1 and CDR2 sequences are MNHNS and SASEGT. The CDR3 DNA reads TGTGCCAGCAGTGAAGCGTCGGTCTCTAGCACAGATACGCAGTATTTT. Protein: CASSEASVSSTDTQYF.

Here the CDR3 reads CASSWGQGESYTF. The DNA for the CDR3 is TGTGCCAGCAGTTGGGGACAGGGAGAGAGCTACACCTTC. The rearrangement joins TRBV28 to TRBJ1-2; 9 nucleotides agree with TRBD1. The germline V gene encodes CDR1 MDHEN and CDR2 SYDVKM. The CDR3 runs to 13 residues. After removal of 4 bases from V and 9 bases from J, the junction contained 6 bases not matched to a gene.

This chain uses TRBV12-5 with TRBJ1-1; no clear D gene. Germline CDR1 and CDR2: LGHNT and FRNRAP. CDR3 length: 13 residues. Trimming took 5 bases from V and 1 from J, leaving 8 bases between them. CDR3 amino acids: CASGVRENTEAFF. CDR3 nucleotides: TGTGCTAGTGGTGTGAGGGAGAACACTGAAGCTTTCTTT.

This chain uses TRBV27 with TRBJ2-1; 11 nucleotides align to TRBD2. V trimming: 4 bases; J trimming: 14 bases; junction bases outside the gene matches: 13. The germline V gene encodes CDR1 MNHEY and CDR2 SMNVEV (reference sequence). The CDR3 is made up of 15 amino acids. The CDR3 coding sequence is TGTGCCAGCAGTTCCCCGGGACTAGCGGTACTGGGGGAGTTCTTC. As protein: CASSSPGLAVLGEFF.

This clone was counted between two and nine times. The chain links TRBV5-5 to TRBJ1-2; TRBD1 matches 7 bases. Germline loops: CDR1 SGHKS, CDR2 YYEKEE (reference sequence). The CDR3 is 13 amino acids. The V and J ends lost 4 bases and 8 bases, in that order; junction bases with no gene match: 8. As DNA, the CDR3 is TGTGCCAGCAGCGGACAGGCGGCGCGAGGCTACACCTTC. This sequence encodes CASSGQAARGYTF.

This clone was picked up a small number of times. This chain links TRBV6-5 with TRBJ1-1, with D hard to call. CDR3 length: 15 amino acids. CDR1 and CDR2 (germline): MNHEY, SVGAGI. Trimming took 0 bases from V and 0 from J, leaving 8 bases between them. The CDR3 loop reads CASSYSVRVNTEAFF. The CDR3 coding sequence is TGTGCCAGCAGTTACTCCGTGCGGGTGAACACTGAAGCTTTCTTT.

The chain links TRBV9 to TRBJ2-7; 9 bases align to TRBD2. CDR3 length: 14 residues. Germline V gene data show CDR1 as SGDLS and CDR2 as YYNGEE. Germline trimming cut 2 bases from V and 3 bases from J; bases unmatched to any gene: 3. The chain's CDR3 is CASSVSGSFYEQYF. The CDR3, as DNA: TGTGCCAGCAGCGTTAGCGGGAGTTTCTACGAGCAGTACTTC.

A single count supports this clone. The chain combines TRBV9 with TRBJ2-1; the match to TRBD2 covers 7 bases. Trimming cost V 0 bases and J 13 bases; bases outside gene matches: 19. Per germline, CDR1 SGDLS and CDR2 YYNGEE. The CDR3 covers 17 residues. CDR3 residues: CASSVDDIGRYQEAQFF. CDR3 in DNA: TGTGCCAGCAGCGTAGATGACATCGGGAGGTACCAAGAGGCCCAGTTCTTC.

V usage is TRBV28 and J usage is TRBJ2-7, with TRBD2 as a possible D gene (5 bases). Per germline, CDR1 MDHEN and CDR2 SYDVKM. Deletions cut 6 bases from V and 0 bases from J, with 9 bases between. CDR3 length equals 13 residues. CDR3 residues: CASSLGSSYEQYF. The CDR3 nucleotides are TGTGCCAGCAGCCTTGGGAGCTCCTACGAGCAGTACTTC.

V is TRBV12-5 and J is TRBJ2-3, with TRBD2 as a possible D gene (5 bases). The germline CDR1 and CDR2 sequences are LGHNT and FRNRAP. Trimming stripped 6 bases from V and 6 bases from J, with 7 bases between. This CDR3 contains 11 residues. The CDR3 spells CASGRGDTQYF. The CDR3 bases are TGTGCTAGTGGGCGAGGGGATACGCAGTATTTT.

The chain couples TRBV27 to TRBJ2-3; TRBD2 matches 9 bases. The CDR3 consists of 18 residues. Germline V CDR1 and CDR2: MNHEY, SMNVEV (reference sequence). J gave up 3 bases and V 4 bases, and 14 bases lay outside the gene matches. CDR3: CASSSPFFAGGRTDTQYF. Here the CDR3 DNA reads TGTGCCAGCAGTTCGCCCTTTTTTGCGGGAGGGCGTACAGATACGCAGTATTTT.

This chain links TRBV5-4 with TRBJ1-3; D uncertain. Looked up from germline, CDR1 is SGHNT and CDR2 is YYREEE (reference sequence). V dropped 2 bases and J dropped 0 bases, with 12 bases sitting between them. The CDR3 consists of 16 residues. In DNA form, the CDR3 reads TGTGCCAGCAGCTTCACTTCATGGAGCTCTGGAAACACCATATATTTT. Amino acid sequence: CASSFTSWSSGNTIYF.

The chain joins TRBV9 to TRBJ2-7, with 11 bases aligning to TRBD2. The CDR3 runs to 15 residues. The germline CDR1 and CDR2 sequences are SGDLS and YYNGEE. The junction had 6 bases not matched to a gene; V was cut back by 3 bases and J by 4 bases. The CDR3 coding sequence is TGTGCCAGCAGCGGCTCCGGGACTAGCGGATACGAGCAGTACTTC. Translation gives CASSGSGTSGYEQYF.

The J gene is TRBJ1-3, the V gene TRBV7-2, with TRBD1 matching 8 bases. CDR1 and CDR2 (germline): SGHTA, FQGNSA. V trimming: 7 bases; J trimming: 8 bases; junction bases outside the gene matches: 16. CDR3 length: 16 residues. CDR3 coding DNA: TGTGCCAGCACCATAAGGACAGGGTCAGGGGTAGACACCATATATTTT. It encodes CASTIRTGSGVDTIYF.

The rearrangement uses TRBV7-9 and TRBJ2-7, with 7 bases fitting TRBD2. Looked up from germline, CDR1 is SEHNR and CDR2 is FQNEAQ (reference sequence). This CDR3 is 14 amino acids long. V gave up 3 bases and J gave up 5 bases; unmatched junction bases: 7. CDR3 in DNA: TGTGCCAGCAGCTTCAACGGGAGGCTAAACGAGCAGTACTTC. Translating gives CASSFNGRLNEQYF.

This clone has a handful of counts. This chain uses TRBV13 with TRBJ2-7; 9 bases fit TRBD2. Germline V CDR1 and CDR2: PRHDT, FYEKMQ (reference sequence). CDR3 length equals 16 residues. Losses at the gene ends were 1 base for V and 5 bases for J; bases not matched to a gene: 9. The CDR3 protein is CASSLVWASGVHEQYF. CDR3 DNA: TGTGCCAGCAGCTTAGTGTGGGCTAGCGGGGTACACGAGCAGTACTTC.

The V and J genes are TRBV4-1 and TRBJ1-1; no clear D gene. Germline V gene sequence: CDR1 MGHRA, CDR2 YSYEKL. The CDR3 sequence is 14 residues long. Trimming left V 3 bases short and J 5 bases short, with 13 bases between. The DNA of the CDR3 is TGCGCCAGCAGCCAGAGAGGGCTCAATACTGAAGCTTTCTTT. Protein: CASSQRGLNTEAFF.

The chain recombines TRBV6-4 with TRBJ2-1; 10 bases are a match to TRBD1. Germline CDR1 is MRHNA and CDR2 is SNTAGT. Losses at the gene ends were 0 bases for V and 9 bases for J; bases not matched to a gene: 5. The CDR3 has 15 amino acids. The CDR3 DNA reads TGTGCCAGCAGTGACTCGAGACAGGGGGCCGGTGAGCAGTTCTTC. Its protein is CASSDSRQGAGEQFF.

V and J are TRBV28 and TRBJ2-1; the match to TRBD2 covers 10 bases. CDR1 and CDR2 from the germline V gene are MDHEN and SYDVKM. The CDR3 spans 14 residues. The V gene end was trimmed by 7 bases and the J gene end by 7 bases; junction bases not matched to a gene: 7. CDR3 DNA: TGTGCCAGCAATCTAGCGGGAGCGTGGAATGAGCAGTTCTTC. The encoded protein is CASNLAGAWNEQFF.